These T cell receptor beta chains were read from a single sample in a study of post-analysis software for immune sequencing data. MiXCR, applied by TCRdb to the PCR reads, yields one record per CDR3 protein. The sample lists about 820,000 distinct CDR3 sequences; approximately 57% were seen once. The specimen was blood. The receptors derive from a girl aged 10 to 17 with multiple sclerosis. CDR3s include the opening cysteine and the closing phenylalanine or tryptophan. A D gene is named only where the DNA matches it firmly. For some rows the clone size is stated as once, few or many, or as a class when expanded; others skip it.

>few|TRBD2|TRBV5-1|TRBJ2-4
TGCGCCAGCAGCTTTGGCCTAGCGGGGGCCAAAAACATTCAGTACTTC
CASSFGLAGAKNIQYF
>.|.|TRBV7-8|TRBJ1-2
TGTGCCAGCAGCTTAGTTGGAGAAGAGGGCCCCGTCTTCTATGGCTACACCTTC
CASSLVGEEGPVFYGYTF
>.|.|TRBV5-1|TRBJ2-4
TGCGCCAGCAGCTTGTCCTGGGGCAGGGGATTGGGAGAGCAGTACTTC
CASSLSWGRGLGEQYF
>.|.|TRBV4-1|TRBJ2-2
TGCGCCAGCAGCCAGGATGCCCAGGGCGCGAACACCGGGGAGCTGTTTTTT
CASSQDAQGANTGELFF
>.|TRBD1|TRBV6-5|TRBJ1-1
TGTGCCAGCAGAAACGCACAGGGGCCCACTGAAGCTTTCTTT
CASRNAQGPTEAFF
>once|TRBD1|TRBV10-3|TRBJ2-1
TGTGCCATCAGTGAGCGGTCAGGGGGCAGTGAGCAGTTCTTC
CAISERSGGSEQFF
>.|.|TRBV18|TRBJ2-1
TGTGCCAGCTCATCACTGACGACAGGTATGAATGAGCAGTTCTTC
CASSSLTTGMNEQFF
>.|.|TRBV14|TRBJ2-3
TGTGCCAGCAGCCACTTCCCCGCAGATACGCAGTATTTT
CASSHFPADTQYF
>.|.|TRBV5-1|TRBJ2-7
TGCGCCAGCAGCAACAGGTTCTACGAGCAGTACTTC
CASSNRFYEQYF
>few|.|TRBV18|TRBJ2-4
TGTGCCAGCTCACCACCCCGGAGTCGTGGTGAGCAGTACTTC
CASSPPRSRGEQYF
>.|.|TRBV29-1|TRBJ1-2
TGCAGCGTGCGTGGGGGCGAGGTCTATGGCTACACCTTC
CSVRGGEVYGYTF
>few|TRBD2|TRBV7-6|TRBJ2-7
TGTGCCAGCTCCAGTTCAGCGGGAGGGCGTAACGGCTACGAGCAGTACTTC
CASSSSAGGRNGYEQYF
>.|.|TRBV7-9|TRBJ2-3
TGTGCCAGCAGGCCCGGACCCGGGATAGTGGATACGCAGTATTTT
CASRPGPGIVDTQYF
>few|.|TRBV28|TRBJ2-7
TGTGCCAGCAGTTTCCCGGGACAAGGGATATACGAGCAGTACTTC
CASSFPGQGIYEQYF
>.|.|TRBV7-2|TRBJ1-2
TGTGCCAGCAGCCCAGCCCCAGGCAGGTCTAACTATGGCTACACCTTC
CASSPAPGRSNYGYTF
>.|TRBD1|TRBV12-3/TRBV12-4|TRBJ1-2
TGTGCCAGCAGTTTCAGCCGGGACAGGGGGCTGGATGGCTACACCTTC
CASSFSRDRGLDGYTF
>.|TRBD2|TRBV20-1|TRBJ2-4
TGCAGTGCTAGAGTCGGGGAGGGGAACATTCAGTACTTC
CSARVGEGNIQYF
>.|TRBD1|TRBV2|TRBJ1-6
TGTGCCAGCCTGACAGGGACCTATAATTCACCCCTCCACTTT
CASLTGTYNSPLHF
>few|.|TRBV7-6|TRBJ2-7
TGTGCCAGCAGCGCTCTGGACAGTTCCTACGAGCAGTACTTC
CASSALDSSYEQYF
>.|.|TRBV4-1|TRBJ2-2
TGCGCCAGCAGCCAAGTGTCCACCGGGGAGCTGTTTTTT
CASSQVSTGELFF
>few|.|TRBV4-2|TRBJ2-7
TGTGCCAGCAGCCAAGAGGGAGTTACTTTCTACGAGCAGTACTTC
CASSQEGVTFYEQYF
>once|TRBD1|TRBV5-1|TRBJ2-1
TGCGCCAGCAGCCAACCGGGACCCCAGGGGGATGAGCAGTTCTTC
CASSQPGPQGDEQFF
>few|TRBD2|TRBV6-2/TRBV6-3|TRBJ2-3
TGTGCCAGCACCCCAGCGGGAGTCACAGATACGCAGTATTTT
CASTPAGVTDTQYF
>few|TRBD2|TRBV7-9|TRBJ2-1
TGTGCCAGCAGCTTAGCCGGGGGGGAGCCGCCGAAGTTCTTC
CASSLAGGEPPKFF
>.|.|TRBV5-1|TRBJ2-5
TGCGCCAGCAGCGGCGGCACCCGGAGGGGTCAAGAGACCCAGTACTTC
CASSGGTRRGQETQYF
>.|TRBD2|TRBV3-1|TRBJ2-1
TGTGCCAGCAGCCAAAGGGGACTAGCGGAAGAGCAGTTCTTC
CASSQRGLAEEQFF
>.|TRBD2|TRBV5-1|TRBJ2-7
TGCGCCAGCAGCACTCCGGCTAGCGGGATAAACGAGCAGTACTTC
CASSTPASGINEQYF
>.|.|TRBV12-3/TRBV12-4|TRBJ2-3
TGTGCCAGGCTCCCGGTAGGGGCAGATACGCAGTATTTT
CARLPVGADTQYF
>.|TRBD1|TRBV5-4|TRBJ2-7
TGTGCCAGCAGCCGACAGGGGGACTCCTACGAGCAGTACTTC
CASSRQGDSYEQYF
>.|.|TRBV6-6|TRBJ1-2
TGTGCCAGCAGTCCCAGGACCCAAACGGGGGGCTACACCTTC
CASSPRTQTGGYTF
>few|.|TRBV7-9|TRBJ1-2
TGTGCCAGCAGCTTAGCAGGGTACGATGGCTACACCTTC
CASSLAGYDGYTF